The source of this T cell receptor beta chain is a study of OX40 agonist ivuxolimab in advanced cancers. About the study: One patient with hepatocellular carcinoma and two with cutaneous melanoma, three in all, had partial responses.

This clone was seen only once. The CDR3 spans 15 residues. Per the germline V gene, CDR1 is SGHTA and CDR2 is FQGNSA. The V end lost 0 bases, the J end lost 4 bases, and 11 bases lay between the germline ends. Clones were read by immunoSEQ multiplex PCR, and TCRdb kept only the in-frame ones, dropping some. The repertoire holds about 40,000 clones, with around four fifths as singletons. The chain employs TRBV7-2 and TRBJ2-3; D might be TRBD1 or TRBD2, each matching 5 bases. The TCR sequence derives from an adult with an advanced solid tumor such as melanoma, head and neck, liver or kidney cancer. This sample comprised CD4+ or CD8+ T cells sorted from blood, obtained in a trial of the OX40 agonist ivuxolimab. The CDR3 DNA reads TGTGCCAGCAGCTTAGCGGGGGAGCGCGCAGATACGCAGTATTTT. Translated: CASSLAGERADTQYF. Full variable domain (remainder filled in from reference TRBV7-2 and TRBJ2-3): GAGVSQSPSNKVTEKGKDVELRCDPISGHTALYWYRQSLGQGLEFLIYFQGNSAPDKSGLPSDRFSAERTGGSVSTLTIQRTQQEDSAVYLCASSLAGERADTQYFGPGTRLTVL.